In its sample, the clone carrying this T cell receptor (beta chain) is medium-sized (0.01 to 0.1%). The sample originates from a study of metastatic and nonmetastatic thyroid tumors. Overall study: The study looked at repertoires side by side in blood and in tumor or nodule tissue from malignant and benign thyroid patients.

Not a single patient had been given any form of treatment at any point before undergoing thyroid surgery. The ends were cut back, 0 bases at V and 5 bases at J, with 13 bases in the middle. The CDR3 is 14 amino acids. The germline V gene encodes CDR1 DFQATT and CDR2 SNEGSKA (reference sequence). TCRdb reassembled clones from the PCR reads with MiXCR. This sample has 9,500 to 13,000 clones, with 25% to 35% found just once. The sample was tumor tissue. V gene TRBV20-1 combines with J gene TRBJ2-5; possibly TRBD2 for D (6 bases). The receptor's source is a female donor with papillary thyroid cancer or a benign thyroid nodule (not recorded which). Some clones in this sample may be carry-over from other donors' samples. The CDR3 region has the DNA TGCAGTGCTAGAGATAGAGGCCTAGCGGAGACCCAGTACTTC. Its protein is CSARDRGLAETQYF.